Listed below are T cell receptor beta chains from one sample, sequenced in a study of blood T cells in healthy people across ages. Via MiXCR, TCRdb re-called the 5' RACE reads, giving one row per CDR3 protein. This table has fewer than 700,000 distinct CDR3 sequences, roughly two fifths appearing once. The sample taken for sequencing was blood. The source is a man of 80 years or more in good health. The CDR3 runs from the conserved cysteine through the conserved F or W. D genes are given only for firm matches. Not every row has a clone size; where given, it reads once, few, many or a size class.

J	V	size	D	CDR3	DNA
TRBJ2-3	TRBV11-1	many	TRBD2	CASRALKGRADTQYF	TGTGCCAGCAGAGCTCTCAAAGGGAGGGCAGATACGCAGTATTTT
TRBJ2-1	TRBV6-2/TRBV6-3	-	TRBD2	CASSYALAGGRVDNEQFF	TGTGCCAGCAGTTACGCCCTAGCGGGAGGGCGAGTCGACAATGAGCAGTTCTTC
TRBJ1-6	TRBV7-3	-	-	CASSMDGTPSPLHF	TGTGCCAGCAGTATGGATGGGACCCCTTCACCCCTCCACTTT
TRBJ2-1	TRBV29-1	-	-	CNVRAKGVEQFF	TGCAACGTGCGAGCAAAAGGGGTTGAGCAGTTCTTC
TRBJ1-5	TRBV20-1	few	-	CSAPKDSNQPQHF	TGCAGTGCTCCGAAGGATAGCAATCAGCCCCAGCATTTT
TRBJ1-2	TRBV5-1	-	-	CASSPQGSKVGYTF	TGCGCCAGCAGCCCACAGGGTTCCAAAGTGGGCTACACCTTC
TRBJ1-4	TRBV20-1	-	-	CSSAGGANEKLFF	TGCAGTTCTGCGGGGGGAGCTAATGAAAAACTGTTTTTT
TRBJ2-7	TRBV6-2/TRBV6-3	-	TRBD2	CASSQYGGVDEQYF	TGTGCCAGCAGTCAGTACGGGGGGGTTGACGAGCAGTACTTC
TRBJ2-5	TRBV10-3	few	-	CAISVGEGVGETQYF	TGTGCCATCAGTGTCGGAGAGGGGGTGGGGGAGACCCAGTACTTC
TRBJ2-1	TRBV27	-	-	CASSLPTRGEQFF	TGTGCCAGCAGTTTACCAACCAGGGGTGAGCAGTTCTTC
TRBJ1-6	TRBV5-1	-	TRBD1	CASSLRSGQGYINSPLHF	TGCGCCAGCAGCTTGCGATCAGGACAGGGGTATATTAATTCACCCCTCCACTTT
TRBJ2-5	TRBV10-2	-	-	CASSGRAGLQETQYF	TGCGCCAGCAGTGGACGAGCGGGTCTACAGGAGACCCAGTACTTC
TRBJ2-5	TRBV6-1	few	-	CASSEFPAETQYF	TGTGCCAGCAGTGAATTTCCCGCTGAGACCCAGTACTTC
TRBJ2-7	TRBV11-2	-	TRBD1	CASSLTLDRGQYEQYF	TGTGCCAGCAGCTTAACCTTGGACAGGGGGCAGTACGAGCAGTACTTC
TRBJ2-5	TRBV30	once	TRBD2	CAWTSGGVTQYF	TGTGCCTGGACTAGCGGGGGGGTGACCCAGTACTTC
TRBJ2-3	TRBV4-3	-	TRBD2	CASSQQAGDTDTQYF	TGCGCCAGCAGCCAACAAGCGGGGGATACAGATACGCAGTATTTT
TRBJ2-7	TRBV5-1	-	-	CASSLARQEQYF	TGCGCCAGCAGCTTAGCCCGCCAAGAGCAGTACTTC
TRBJ2-4	TRBV6-2/TRBV6-3	-	TRBD1	CASSSLGQGTAKNIQYF	TGTGCCAGCAGCTCGTTAGGACAGGGGACAGCCAAAAACATTCAGTACTTC
TRBJ1-5	TRBV6-2/TRBV6-3	-	TRBD1	CASSYSSVVQGRNQPQHF	TGTGCCAGCAGTTACTCGTCCGTCGTACAGGGGAGGAATCAGCCCCAGCATTTT
TRBJ2-5	TRBV20-1	-	-	CSTRGPGGLGETQYF	TGCAGTACAAGAGGGCCTGGTGGATTAGGGGAGACCCAGTACTTC
TRBJ1-5	TRBV5-5	-	TRBD1	CASSKTGGVQPQHF	TGTGCCAGCAGCAAGACAGGGGGCGTTCAGCCCCAGCATTTT
TRBJ2-1	TRBV6-2/TRBV6-3	many	-	CASSLPRSSYNEQFF	TGTGCCAGCAGCCTGCCGCGAAGCTCCTACAATGAGCAGTTCTTC
TRBJ1-6	TRBV5-1	few	TRBD1	CASSLEGQGDSPLHF	TGCGCCAGCAGCTTGGAGGGACAGGGGGATTCACCCCTCCACTTT
TRBJ2-1	TRBV20-1	-	-	CSVRRAFNEQFF	TGCAGTGTTAGGAGGGCCTTCAATGAGCAGTTCTTC
TRBJ2-7	TRBV7-4	-	TRBD2	CAGSPSGSNPEQYF	TGTGCCGGCAGCCCTAGCGGGAGTAACCCCGAGCAGTACTTC
TRBJ2-1	TRBV9	-	-	CASSVAQNEQFF	TGTGCCAGCAGCGTAGCGCAAAATGAGCAGTTCTTC
TRBJ1-6	TRBV7-2	few	-	CASSLALMGGNSPLHF	TGTGCCAGCAGCTTAGCGCTGATGGGGGGTAATTCACCCCTCCACTTT
TRBJ2-1	TRBV11-2	-	TRBD2	CASSLIREGPLGNEQFF	TGTGCCAGCAGCTTAATTCGGGAGGGCCCGTTGGGGAATGAGCAGTTCTTC
TRBJ2-1	TRBV7-2	few	-	CASSLQGFKGDEQFF	TGTGCCAGCAGCCTCCAGGGATTTAAGGGGGATGAGCAGTTCTTC
TRBJ1-6	TRBV7-8	-	-	CASSRNTGNSPLHF	TGTGCCAGCAGCCGCAACACAGGGAATTCACCCCTCCACTTT
TRBJ1-4	TRBV5-1	-	-	CASSLGGHRNEKLFF	TGCGCCAGCAGCTTGGGGGGACACCGTAATGAAAAACTGTTTTTT